This entry describes one T cell receptor (beta chain). At least ten counts were recorded for this clonotype. Its specific antigen is unknown. No much larger clonotype is one base removed from it; base qualities were not supplied. The sequencing machine was an Illumina NovaSeq 6000. TCR cDNA was made using 5'RACE template switching, a step that added a universal primer site and unique molecular identifiers. Priming of cDNA synthesis was performed from both the TCR alpha and TCR beta constant segments. Two PCR steps were used to amplify libraries, with sample barcodes and sequencing adapters being added in the second step. Sequencing of libraries was done on Illumina HiSeq 2500 (2x100 bp) or NovaSeq (2x150 bp). The study's own analysis went as follows. MIGEC handled demultiplexing of reads and collapsing into UMI consensus sequences, while MiXCR performed V(D)J alignment. Clonotypes responding to the vaccine were identified with edgeR on replicate PBMC samples, with the criteria of FDR below 0.01 and a log2 fold change above 5 up to day 15. Each bulk clonotype received a CD4 or CD8 identity based on whether the sequenced CD4 or CD8 repertoire contained that clonotype at higher abundance. TCRdb reanalyzed the raw reads on its own, using fastp at Q25 for trimming and MiXCR for clone calling, and kept in-frame beta chains. For every CDR3 protein sequence, its rows merge into one entry that carries the most common genes and DNA. TCRdb assigned the V and J calls; the authors' analysis was not used. For this sample the table gives 250,000 to 400,000 distinct CDR3 sequences, of which 3.5% to 4.5% were detected only once. Approximately 20% of the sample goes to the ten largest clones.

The CDR1 and CDR2 encoded by the germline V gene (reference sequence) are SEHNR and FQNEAQ. From its cysteine to its phenylalanine, the CDR3 spans 14 amino acids. The entry retains the CDR3 DNA only, 42 bases that are in frame from base 1. V gives up 2 bases and J gives up 4 bases, and the segment between their germline ends measures 11 bases. The sample's treatment or condition, from its label and the paper: live attenuated yellow fever vaccine strain. At every blood-draw timepoint, two biological replicates of bulk PBMCs were collected. PBMCs were isolated from peripheral blood using a standard Ficoll-Paque protocol. TriZol was used to extract RNA from bulk PBMCs, CD4 and CD8 fractions, and dextramer-positive and dextramer-negative fractions. This entry comes from a study of T cells after yellow fever vaccination (dated by TCRdb to between 2018 and 2021). Notes on the research overall: The SMART-Seq v4 Ultra Low Input RNA kit was used to prepare libraries from fractions with low cell numbers. To follow T-cell clones before and after both primary and booster YFV17D yellow fever vaccination, bulk TCR alpha and beta repertoires underwent longitudinal sequencing. The cohort comprised two healthy male donors, one aged 18 to 30 and one aged 30 to 40 years. Bulk PBMC replicates and cell subsets were isolated from blood drawn at multiple timepoints before and after both primary and secondary immunization.

Overall study results and their limits: Most clones expanded after primary vaccination (96% of CD4 and 88% of CD8) were re-detected after the booster, suggesting that broad memory maintenance occurred. A small share of clonotypes occurred in both CD4 and CD8 compartments, likely arising from convergent recombination. The study included only two donors, which limits how far the findings can be generalized. FACS-sorted repertoires could contain abundant contaminating clonotypes from the bulk population, so computational filtering was required. The secondary T-cell response was found to be weaker but faster than the primary response, with a peak reached on day 5 rather than on day 15.

This sample comprised PBMCs, obtained 15 days after the yellow fever booster vaccination. The rearranged segments are TRBV7-9 and TRBJ1-2; the D gene cannot be resolved reliably. This TCR derives from a man between 18 and 29 years old who received the YFV17D yellow fever vaccine. The CDR3: CASSLSSSPYGYTF. The DNA sequence follows: TGTGCCAGCAGCTTATCTTCCAGTCCCTATGGCTACACCTTC.